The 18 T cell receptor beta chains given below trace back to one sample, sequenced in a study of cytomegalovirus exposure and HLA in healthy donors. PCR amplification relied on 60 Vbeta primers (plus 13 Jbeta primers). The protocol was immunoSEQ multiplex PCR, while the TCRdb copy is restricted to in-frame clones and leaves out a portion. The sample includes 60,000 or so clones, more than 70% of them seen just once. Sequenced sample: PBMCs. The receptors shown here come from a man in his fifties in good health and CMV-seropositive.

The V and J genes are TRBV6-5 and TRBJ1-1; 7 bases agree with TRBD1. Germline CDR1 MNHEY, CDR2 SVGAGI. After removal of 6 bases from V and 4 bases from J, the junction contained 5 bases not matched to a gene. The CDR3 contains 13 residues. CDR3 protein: CASRETGITEAFF. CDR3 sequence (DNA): TGTGCCAGCAGAGAGACAGGGATCACTGAAGCTTTCTTT.

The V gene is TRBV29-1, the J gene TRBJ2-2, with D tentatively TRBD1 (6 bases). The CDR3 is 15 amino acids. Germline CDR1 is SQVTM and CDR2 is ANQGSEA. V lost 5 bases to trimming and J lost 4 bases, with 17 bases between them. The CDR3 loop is CSVSGGHFSTGELFF. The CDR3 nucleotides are TGCAGCGTTTCTGGGGGCCATTTTTCCACCGGGGAGCTGTTTTTT.

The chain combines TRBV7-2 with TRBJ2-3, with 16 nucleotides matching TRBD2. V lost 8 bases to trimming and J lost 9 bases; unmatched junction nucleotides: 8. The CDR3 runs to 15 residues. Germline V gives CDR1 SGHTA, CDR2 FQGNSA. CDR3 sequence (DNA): TGTGCCAGCCGCCCGGGACTAGCGGGGGGGAGAACGCAGTATTTT. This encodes CASRPGLAGGRTQYF.

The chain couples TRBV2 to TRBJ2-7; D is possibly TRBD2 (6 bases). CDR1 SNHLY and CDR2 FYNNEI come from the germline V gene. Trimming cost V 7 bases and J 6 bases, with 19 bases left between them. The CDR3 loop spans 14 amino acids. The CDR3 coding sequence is TGTGCCAGCACCCGCCGGACTACCCTACGCGAGCAGTACTTC. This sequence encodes CASTRRTTLREQYF. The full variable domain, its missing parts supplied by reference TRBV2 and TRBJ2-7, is EPEVTQTPSHQVTQMGQEVILRCVPISNHLYFYWYRQILGQKVEFLVSFYNNEISEKSEIFDDQFSVERPDGSNFTLKIRSTKLEDSAMYFCASTRRTTLREQYFGPGTRLTVT.

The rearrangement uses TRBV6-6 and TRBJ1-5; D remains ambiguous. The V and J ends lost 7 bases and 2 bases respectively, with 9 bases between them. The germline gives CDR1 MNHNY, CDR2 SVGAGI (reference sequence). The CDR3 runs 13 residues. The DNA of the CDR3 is TGTGCCAGCACGATTGGAGGCAATCAGCCCCAGCATTTT. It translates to CASTIGGNQPQHF.

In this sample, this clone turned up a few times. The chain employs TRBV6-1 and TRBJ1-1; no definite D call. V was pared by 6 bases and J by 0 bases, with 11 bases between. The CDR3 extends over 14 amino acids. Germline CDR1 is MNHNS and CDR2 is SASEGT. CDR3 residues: CASSPAMVNTEAFF. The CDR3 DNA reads TGTGCCAGCAGCCCCGCTATGGTGAACACTGAAGCTTTCTTT.

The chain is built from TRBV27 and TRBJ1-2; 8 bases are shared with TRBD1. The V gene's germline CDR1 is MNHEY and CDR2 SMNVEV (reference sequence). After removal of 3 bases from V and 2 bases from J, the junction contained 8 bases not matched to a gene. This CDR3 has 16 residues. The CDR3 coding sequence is TGTGCCAGCAGTTTCGCCCGACAGGGGATAAACTATGGCTACACCTTC. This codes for CASSFARQGINYGYTF.

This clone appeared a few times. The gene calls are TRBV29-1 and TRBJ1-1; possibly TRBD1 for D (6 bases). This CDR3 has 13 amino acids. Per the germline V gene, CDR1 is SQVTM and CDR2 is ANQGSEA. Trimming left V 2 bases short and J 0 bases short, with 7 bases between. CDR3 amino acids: CSVEQGLNTEAFF. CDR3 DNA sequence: TGCAGCGTTGAACAGGGGCTGAACACTGAAGCTTTCTTT.

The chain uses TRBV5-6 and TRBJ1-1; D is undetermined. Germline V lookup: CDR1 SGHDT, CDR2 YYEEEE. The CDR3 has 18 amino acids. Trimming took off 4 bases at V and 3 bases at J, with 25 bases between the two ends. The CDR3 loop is CASSRAGGLFRRDTEAFF. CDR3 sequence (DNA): TGTGCCAGCAGCCGGGCGGGTGGTTTATTTCGGAGAGACACTGAAGCTTTCTTT.

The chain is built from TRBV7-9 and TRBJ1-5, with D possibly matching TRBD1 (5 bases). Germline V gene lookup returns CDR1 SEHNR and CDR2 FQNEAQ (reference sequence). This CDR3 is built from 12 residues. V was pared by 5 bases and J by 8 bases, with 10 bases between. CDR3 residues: CASSEGLEPQHF. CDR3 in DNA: TGTGCCAGCAGCGAGGGACTCGAGCCCCAGCATTTT. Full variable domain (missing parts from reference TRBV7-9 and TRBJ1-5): DTGVSQNPRHKITKRGQNVTFRCDPISEHNRLYWYRQTLGQGPEFLTYFQNEAQLEKSRLLSDRFSAERPKGSFSTLEIQRTEQGDSAMYLCASSEGLEPQHFGDGTRLSIL.

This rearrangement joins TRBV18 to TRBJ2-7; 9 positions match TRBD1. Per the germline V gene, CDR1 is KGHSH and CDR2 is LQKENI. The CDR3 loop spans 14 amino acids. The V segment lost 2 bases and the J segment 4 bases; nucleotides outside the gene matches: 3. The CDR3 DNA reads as TGTGCCAGCTCACCAGGGACAGGGAGTTACGAGCAGTACTTC. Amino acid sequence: CASSPGTGSYEQYF.

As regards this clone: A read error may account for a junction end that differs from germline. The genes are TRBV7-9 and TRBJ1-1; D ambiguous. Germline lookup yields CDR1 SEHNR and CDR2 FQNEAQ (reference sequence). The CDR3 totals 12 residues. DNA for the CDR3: TGTGCCAGTAGCTTAGAAGCGGGCAGCTCACGATTT. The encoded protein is CASSLEAGSSRF.

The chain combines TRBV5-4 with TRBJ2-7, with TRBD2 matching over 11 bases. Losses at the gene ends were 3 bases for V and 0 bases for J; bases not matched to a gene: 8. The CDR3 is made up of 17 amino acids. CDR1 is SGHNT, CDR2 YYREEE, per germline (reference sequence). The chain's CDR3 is CASSSRLAGSSSYEQYF. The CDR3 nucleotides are TGTGCCAGCAGCTCCCGACTAGCGGGAAGTAGCTCCTACGAGCAGTACTTC.

The CDR3 spells CASSVGQSNEKLFF. The CDR3 DNA reads as TGTGCCAGCAGCGTAGGACAGTCAAATGAAAAACTGTTTTTT. The chain is built from TRBV9 and TRBJ1-4, with D tentatively TRBD1 (5 bases). Germline V gene sequence: CDR1 SGDLS, CDR2 YYNGEE. The CDR3 runs to 14 residues. Trimming stripped 0 bases from V and 5 bases from J, with 8 bases between.

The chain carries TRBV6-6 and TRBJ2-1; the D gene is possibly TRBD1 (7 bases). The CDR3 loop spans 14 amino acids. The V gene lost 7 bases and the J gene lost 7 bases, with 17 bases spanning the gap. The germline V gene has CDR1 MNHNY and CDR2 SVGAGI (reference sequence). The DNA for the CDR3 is TGTGCCAGCATTGTCGACAGGGCGGGGAATGAGCAGTTCTTC. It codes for CASIVDRAGNEQFF.

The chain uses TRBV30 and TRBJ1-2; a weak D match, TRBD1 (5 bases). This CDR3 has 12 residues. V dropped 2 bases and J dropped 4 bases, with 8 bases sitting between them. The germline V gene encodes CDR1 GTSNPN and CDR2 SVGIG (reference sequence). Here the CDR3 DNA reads TGTGCCTGGAGTCGGAGGGGCTATGGCTACACCTTC. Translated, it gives CAWSRRGYGYTF.

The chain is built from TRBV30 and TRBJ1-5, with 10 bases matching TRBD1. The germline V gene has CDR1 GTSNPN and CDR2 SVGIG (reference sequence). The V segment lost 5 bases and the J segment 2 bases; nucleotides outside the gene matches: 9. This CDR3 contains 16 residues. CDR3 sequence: CAWGLRDRGRNQPQHF. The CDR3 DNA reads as TGTGCCTGGGGACTCCGGGACAGGGGCCGCAATCAGCCCCAGCATTTT.

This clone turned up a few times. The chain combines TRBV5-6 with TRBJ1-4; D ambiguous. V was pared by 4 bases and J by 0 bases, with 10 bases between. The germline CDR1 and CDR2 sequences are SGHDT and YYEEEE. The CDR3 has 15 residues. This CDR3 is CASSAGFATNEKLFF. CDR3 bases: TGTGCCAGCAGCGCGGGTTTTGCAACTAATGAAAAACTGTTTTTT.